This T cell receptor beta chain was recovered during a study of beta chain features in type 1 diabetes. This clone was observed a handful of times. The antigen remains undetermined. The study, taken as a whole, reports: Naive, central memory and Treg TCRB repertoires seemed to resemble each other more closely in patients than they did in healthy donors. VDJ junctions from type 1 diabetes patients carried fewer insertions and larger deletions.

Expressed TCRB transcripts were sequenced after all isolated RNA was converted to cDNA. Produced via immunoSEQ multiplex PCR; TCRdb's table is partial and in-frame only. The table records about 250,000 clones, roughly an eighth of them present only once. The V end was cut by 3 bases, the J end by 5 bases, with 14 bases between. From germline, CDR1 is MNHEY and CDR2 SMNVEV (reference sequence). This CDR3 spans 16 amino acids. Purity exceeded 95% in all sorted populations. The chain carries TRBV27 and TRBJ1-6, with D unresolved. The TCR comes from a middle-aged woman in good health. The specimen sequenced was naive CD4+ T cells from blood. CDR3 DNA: TGTGCCAGCAGTTTTTGGAGGATTCGAGATAATTCACCCCTCCACTTT. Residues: CASSFWRIRDNSPLHF.